What follows is one T cell receptor beta chain and its context. The CDR3 totals 16 residues. The sample originates from a study of T-cell memory formation after mild COVID-19. Looking at the study overall: TCR clusters mostly belonged to single donors.

TCRdb used MiXCR to reprocess the 5' RACE reads, holding one entry per CDR3 protein. Among about 400,000 distinct CDR3 sequences, 20% to 25% were seen once, and the ten largest hold about 8.7%. The sequence derives from an adult woman who had mild COVID-19 (a few samples of this study predate the infection). Cell type and time point are not known. The J gene is TRBJ2-3, the V gene TRBV21-1; TRBD2 was called by the table and not checked on the DNA. TRBV21-1 is noted as a pseudogene. The specimen was PBMCs or a T cell subset sorted from them (not recorded which). CDR3 DNA sequence: TGTGCCAGCAGCAAGGGCGGGAGTAACCGCACAGATACGCAGTATTTT. Protein sequence: CASSKGGSNRTDTQYF.